This T cell receptor beta chain stems from a study of T-cell memory formation after mild COVID-19 (dated by TCRdb to 2020 to 2023). With regard to the full study: TCR sequence clusters from the two donors were largely donor specific. In two donors, T-cell clones that expanded and contracted after mild COVID-19 were followed by sequencing TCRalpha and TCRbeta repertoires longitudinally. Two young, previously healthy adult volunteers made up the cohort, one male and one female. What the study reported, not specific to this receptor: Whether the second-wave clones peaking on day 37 were SARS-CoV-2 specific was not confirmed. Only two mild cases were covered in the study, and larger cohorts including severe cases with pre-infection samples were considered necessary. Some responding clones were found in pre-infection memory, which suggests that pre-existing cross-reactive memory T cells took part in the SARS-CoV-2 response. Balanced CD4/CD8 phenotypes were observed for clones contracting from day 15 to 85, whereas a bias towards CD4+ was observed for a second wave of clones expanding from day 15 to 37. Contracting CD4+ clones were located mainly in the CM and EM memory subsets, whereas CD8+ clones were found to be enriched in EMRA.

The germline V gene encodes CDR1 SGHRS and CDR2 YFSETQ. The CDR3 contains 14 residues, cysteine and phenylalanine counted. Of the read, only the CDR3 DNA is kept; its 42 bases are in frame from base 1. Trimming costs V 4 bases and J 4 bases, and their ends lie 14 bases apart. The listed sequencing device is Illumina NovaSeq 6000. Using 5'RACE with constant-segment primers, TCRalpha and TCRbeta cDNA libraries were constructed, with sample barcodes and unique molecular identifiers added in the process. Trizol reagent was used to extract RNA from every sample. Library amplification was performed in two PCR steps, and a second sample barcode and Illumina TruSeq adapters were introduced in the second step. Sequencing of the libraries was done on an Illumina NovaSeq, producing 2 x 150 bp paired-end reads. In the authors' own workflow: The reads were demultiplexed and collapsed into UMI-guided consensus sequences using migec v1.2.7. Using mixcr v2.1.11, UMI consensuses were aligned to TRA and TRB V and J templates and then assembled into clonotypes. Clonotypes were classified as expanded or contracted when called significant by both edgeR and NoisET, with noise models trained on biological replicates. For edgeR calls, a false discovery rate-adjusted p below 0.01 and a log2 fold-change threshold of 1 were applied. As an exploratory analysis of dynamics, max-normalized trajectories of the 1000 most abundant clonotypes were examined with PCA combined with hierarchical clustering. The CD4 or CD8 phenotype of responding clones was assigned using the separately sequenced CD4+ and CD8+ repertoires. The raw public reads went through TCRdb reprocessing: fastp at Q25, MiXCR clone calling, in-frame beta chains kept. Rows matching on CDR3 protein sequence are summarized as one entry with the most common DNA and genes. For this entry, the V and J calls and clone size follow TCRdb and not the study's own pipeline. The sample profile shows under 350,000 distinct CDR3 sequences; roughly 17% of them were found once. In total, the top ten clones hold less than 30% of the sample.

As concerns this clonotype: What antigen it recognizes has not been identified. No base qualities exist here, and no much larger clone lies one base off it.

PBMCs were isolated by Ficoll-Paque density gradient centrifugation. The clonotype comes from a man between 18 and 29 years old who had mild COVID-19 (a few samples of this study predate the infection). The sample titles of this study are shuffled in the database, so cell type and time point are left out; the donor was told from shared clones. The sample comprised PBMCs or a T cell subset sorted from them (not recorded which). The rearranged chain carries TRBV5-1 and TRBJ1-2, with no reliable assignment of the D segment. The DNA sequence is given as TGCGCCAGCAGCCATGGCGGAGAGCTCTATGGCTACACCTTC. Translation gives CASSHGGELYGYTF.